The rows below give T cell receptor beta chains drawn from one sample of a study of blood T cell repertoires in COVID-19. Sequencing was performed with immunoSEQ multiplex PCR; in TCRdb, only in-frame clones are kept and a portion is missing. This table holds around 170,000 clones, approximately 86% found once. Sequencing was carried out using peripheral blood. The source is a woman aged 25 to 39 with active or convalescent COVID-19. CDR3s leave out the opening cysteine and the closing phenylalanine or tryptophan. Each record gives: V gene, clone size, J gene, CDR3 protein. Clone sizes are given selectively: once, few, many, or a class where the clone is expanded.

TRBV4-1,.,TRBJ1-4,ASSQNQNRGREKLF
TRBV7-7,.,TRBJ2-1,ASSLGVPRGTYNEQF
TRBV2,.,TRBJ2-1,ASSVRGTSYNEQF
TRBV19,.,TRBJ1-2,ASSSKNRKANYGYT
TRBV5-1,.,TRBJ2-1,ASSLVSGPNEQF
TRBV2,.,TRBJ1-1,AALRGQGYNTEAF
TRBV7-9,.,TRBJ2-1,ASSLVSSSGDEQF
TRBV6-9,.,TRBJ1-5,ASSYRPDRDNQPQH
TRBV6-5,.,TRBJ1-2,ASSYVGSPRGYT
TRBV27,few,TRBJ1-1,ASSLSVRQGGLNTEAF
TRBV9,.,TRBJ2-2,ASSSRAGTGELF
TRBV13,.,TRBJ1-5,ASTTGSQPQH
TRBV29-1,.,TRBJ2-1,SVEGLADTSSYNEQF